Described below is a single T cell receptor beta chain sequence and its context. Its target is unknown. Germline lookup yields CDR1 SQVTM and CDR2 ANQGSEA. V dropped 0 bases and J dropped 1 base, with 17 bases sitting between them. This CDR3 comprises 17 residues. This specimen belongs to a study of T-cell memory formation after mild COVID-19. Findings and caveats of the study: In second-wave clones peaking day 37, SARS-CoV-2 specificity remained unconfirmed. Contracting CD8+ clones were enriched in EMRA, CD4+ mainly in CM and EM. Clones shrinking between day 15 and 85 showed a balanced CD4/CD8 split, and those that grew later tilted toward CD4+.

5'RACE, which relied on constant-segment primers, yielded TCR alpha and TCR beta cDNA libraries carrying sample barcodes and UMIs. TCRdb used MiXCR to reprocess the 5' RACE reads, holding one entry per CDR3 protein. This sample carries around 530,000 distinct CDR3 sequences, roughly 20% of them seen once, and the ten largest clones take 7.5% to 9.5%. This clonotype originated in an adult woman who had mild COVID-19 (a few samples of this study predate the infection). Cell type and time point are not known. The specimen was PBMCs or a T cell subset sorted from them (not recorded which). The rearrangement joins TRBV29-1 to TRBJ2-3; the D call may be TRBD1 or TRBD2 (6 bases each). The CDR3 loop is CSVEDGKGGERTDTQYF. The CDR3 DNA reads TGCAGCGTTGAAGATGGTAAGGGGGGAGAGCGCACAGATACGCAGTATTTT.